The source of this TCR beta chain is a study of T cell responses to AZD1222 COVID-19 vaccine (dated by TCRdb to about 2021). Context from the whole study: TCR sequencing covered more than 230 trial participants: roughly 200 given two doses of AZD1222 and approximately 26 given two doses of MenACWY control vaccine. Trial participants were enrolled into age subgroups of 18-55, 56-69 and 70-plus years, which contained about 150, 28 and 57 TCR-sequenced participants, respectively. The research as a whole found: Only five to seven AZD1222 recipients were SARS-CoV-2 seropositive at baseline, limiting conclusions about previously exposed vaccinees. Because no day 14 peak-response samples were available, the repertoires could be characterized only after the peak T cell response. After two AZD1222 doses, both the breadth and the depth of spike-specific TCRs were significantly higher than at day 0 and than in MenACWY recipients. The 56-69-year group was small, and its depth increase did not reach significance, likely because of low power. The whole spike protein was spanned by vaccine-associated CD4 TCRs, and dominant responses were seen in regions 160-218 and 743-854. Participants were mostly white British and included more females than males, and it was suggested by the authors that clonal diversity may have been underestimated. Reportedly, almost half of the unique spike-specific TCRs recognized epitopes lying outside the regions that are mutated in the B.1.351 and B.1.1.7 variants.

The CDR3 regions of human TCRbeta chains were analyzed by immunosequencing. The source study handled its data this way. Repertoire TCRs were checked for matches against a reference library of SARS-CoV-2-specific TCRs that had been generated using the MIRA antigen-specificity platform. Breadth was defined as the fraction of unique TCRs that were SARS-CoV-2-associated, and depth was defined as the fraction of total T cells that were SARS-CoV-2-associated. Using the MIRA data, each spike-specific TCR was assigned both to the spike region to which the TCR was reactive and to a CD4 or CD8 class. Log10-transformed breadth and depth values were compared by one-way ANOVA with Sidak's multiple comparisons tests. TCRdb retrieved this table from immuneACCESS and kept in-frame rearrangements only. Not all clones are present; in checked studies, unresolved V genes account for under half, and no reason is known for the remainder. That table is the source of V, J and clone size, and D and trimming were worked out from the DNA. The sample yields about 130,000 clones; roughly 90% were counted once. The ten largest clones capture around 0.99% of the sample.

This sample's time point label indicates: about 28 days (+/-7) after the second vaccine dose. AZD1222 recipients with second doses at about 4 weeks or about 12 weeks were pooled, because spike-specific TCR depth and breadth did not differ between schedules. Samples from vaccinated people were obtained from the UK trials COV001 and COV002, which included a single-blind randomized controlled phase 2/3 trial of AZD1222 (ChAdOx1 nCoV-19) in healthy adults. For TCRbeta chain sequencing, PBMC samples were collected from trial participants at day 0 and at day 28 after the second dose. About this clone: There is no known antigen for this receptor. No base quality information exists; no much larger clone differs at one position.

From the cysteine through the phenylalanine, the CDR3 covers 16 amino acids. The kept DNA is CDR3 alone, 48 bases in frame from the first base. CDR1 SGHRS and CDR2 YFSETQ were looked up in the germline V gene. The junction shows trimming of 1 base on V and 8 bases on J, and the gene matches do not reach 12 bases of it. The V and J genes are TRBV5-1 and TRBJ2-1, with 7 central nucleotides matching TRBD2. The clonotype comes from an adult who received the AZD1222 COVID-19 vaccine. The source was peripheral blood, collected 28 days after the second AZD1222 dose. At the DNA level, the sequence is TGCGCCAGCAGCTTGCTATCGAGCGGGAAGAGGGATGAGCAGTTCTTC. Translated, it reads CASSLLSSGKRDEQFF.